The T cell receptor beta chain under discussion was sequenced for a study of blood T cell repertoires in COVID-19. Across the study: The study drew acute and convalescent COVID-19 samples from the United States, Italy and Spain. In each case, the material was cDNA or gDNA derived from T cells, B-cell-depleted T cells, or PBMCs.

CDR3 length equals 14 residues. Trimming pared 4 bases from V and 0 bases from J, leaving 9 bases between. CDR1 and CDR2 (germline): KGHSH, LQKENI. In the authors' workflow: Reference gene primer amplification gave estimated nucleated cell counts. Sequenced by immunoSEQ multiplex PCR; TCRdb stores in-frame clones only, minus some. V, J and clone size derive from that table, while D and trimming were established from the DNA sequence. The repertoire includes 55,000 or so clones, over 75% of them detected once, and approximately 12% sits in the top ten. The chain links TRBV18 to TRBJ1-2; D is ambiguous. The TCR comes from a human donor in a cohort sampled during active COVID-19. Sequenced input: peripheral blood. CDR3 DNA sequence: TGTGCCAGCTCACGAGAGGGAGCTAACTATGGCTACACCTTC. Its protein is CASSREGANYGYTF.